Sequencing of this TCR beta chain was carried out in a study of Ad26.COV2.S vaccination and SARS-CoV-2 variants. Treatment described: roughly 20 received Ad26.COV2.S at low or high dose, single or two shots; about 5 received placebo; per-sample allocation not given. Samples were taken on day 63 after the first vaccine or placebo injection. Measured with immunoSEQ multiplex PCR; TCRdb has only the in-frame clones, and not every one. The sample carries around 300,000 clones, 86% recorded once. The CDR3 length is 16 residues. Germline loops: CDR1 SEHNR, CDR2 FQNEAQ (reference sequence). V trimming: 2 bases; J trimming: 1 base; junction bases outside the gene matches: 7.

Sequenced here: peripheral blood, sampled in a trial of Ad26.COV2.S vaccine versus placebo. The rearrangement links TRBV7-9 to TRBJ1-1; TRBD1 agrees at 7 bases. The sequence was collected from a person aged 18-60 years who received the Ad26.COV2.S COVID-19 vaccine or a placebo. The chain's CDR3 is CASSLPIRTGNTEAFF. CDR3 DNA sequence: TGTGCCAGCAGCTTACCGATTCGGACAGGGAACACTGAAGCTTTCTTT.